Listed below are T cell receptor beta chains from one sample, sequenced in a study of T cell responses to AZD1222 COVID-19 vaccine. TCRdb's table, derived via immunoSEQ multiplex PCR, lists solely in-frame clones and lacks some. This sample has 150,000 to 200,000 clones, with approximately 90% found just once. The sequencing here drew on peripheral blood, taken on day 0 of AZD1222 vaccination. Receptors originate from an adult in good health. The CDR3 runs from the conserved cysteine through the conserved F or W. A D gene is named only where the DNA matches it firmly. Clone size is shown for a subset of rows, as once, few, many or a class of expanded clone.

. | TRBJ2-7 | TRBV28 | . | TGTGCCAGCAGTTTATTAGTGGTCTACTCCTACGAGCAGTACTTC | CASSLLVVYSYEQYF
TRBD1 | TRBJ1-2 | TRBV6-5 | . | TGTGCCAGCAGTGACTCTAGGACAGGGACCTATGGCTACACCTTC | CASSDSRTGTYGYTF
. | TRBJ2-4 | TRBV19 | . | TGTGCCAGTAGAGCGAGACAGACCAAAAACATTCAGTACTTC | CASRARQTKNIQYF
TRBD1 | TRBJ1-1 | TRBV19 | . | TGTGCCAGTAGTGGACCGACAGGGATGAACACTGAAGCTTTCTTT | CASSGPTGMNTEAFF
. | TRBJ1-1 | TRBV6-1 | few | TGTGCCAGCAGTGAGGGATGGGGGATGAACACTGAAGCTTTCTTT | CASSEGWGMNTEAFF
. | TRBJ1-2 | TRBV6-2/TRBV6-3 | . | TGTGCCAGCAGTACCTCGGCCCGACAGAACTATGGCTACACCTTC | CASSTSARQNYGYTF
. | TRBJ1-1 | TRBV6-5 | . | TGTGCCAGCAGCAGGGCTGGGGAGGGGTGGACTGAAGCTTTCTTT | CASSRAGEGWTEAFF
. | TRBJ1-4 | TRBV7-9 | . | TGTGCCAGCAGCCTACAAACCCGAAGAGAAAAACTGTTTTTT | CASSLQTRREKLFF
TRBD2 | TRBJ2-2 | TRBV19 | . | TGTGCCAGTAGTACGGGACTAGCGGGGTACACCGGGGAGCTGTTTTTT | CASSTGLAGYTGELFF
. | TRBJ1-2 | TRBV6-5 | . | TGTGCCAGCGGACCACAGGGCCGATATGGCTACACCTTC | CASGPQGRYGYTF
. | TRBJ1-2 | TRBV19 | . | TGTGCCACGGGTAGGGGCTACACCTTC | CATGRGYTF
TRBD1 | TRBJ2-7 | TRBV6-5 | few | TGTGCCAGCAGTTACAGGACAGGGAAAGGGTACGAGCAGTACTTC | CASSYRTGKGYEQYF
. | TRBJ1-3 | TRBV24-1 | . | TGTGCCACCAGTGATCCGTACAGCGACACCATATATTTT | CATSDPYSDTIYF
. | TRBJ1-2 | TRBV18 | . | TGTGCCAGCTCACCTCTTGACAGGCGAAGCGGCTATGGCTACACCTTC | CASSPLDRRSGYGYTF
. | TRBJ2-7 | TRBV6-5 | . | TGTGCCAGCACTTCTGCAGCCTCCTACGAGCAGTACTTC | CASTSAASYEQYF
TRBD2 | TRBJ2-7 | TRBV4-1 | . | TGCGCCAGCAGCCAAAGTCCCACCCTAGCGGGGCAGTACTTC | CASSQSPTLAGQYF
TRBD1 | TRBJ1-2 | TRBV28 | once | TGTGCCAGCAGTTCTCAGGGGGATGGCTACACCTTC | CASSSQGDGYTF
. | TRBJ2-7 | TRBV19 | . | TGTGCCAGTAGTGGAGCGAAGGGGCGGTTCTCCTACGAGCAGTACTTC | CASSGAKGRFSYEQYF
TRBD1 | TRBJ2-1 | TRBV28 | . | TGTGCCAGCAGTTCCTCCGGGACAGGGACATTGGATGAGCAGTTCTTC | CASSSSGTGTLDEQFF
. | TRBJ2-2 | TRBV30 | . | TGTGCCTGGAGGGATGGACAGAACACCGGGGAGCTGTTTTTT | CAWRDGQNTGELFF
. | TRBJ2-5 | TRBV3-1/TRBV3-2 | . | TGTGCCAGCAGCCAAGAGTACCAGGGAGTGGACCAAGAGACCCAGTACTTC | CASSQEYQGVDQETQYF
. | TRBJ2-7 | TRBV7-2 | once | TGTGCCAGCACCCACCAACTCCCCACCGGGGGTAACTACGAGCAGTACTTC | CASTHQLPTGGNYEQYF
. | TRBJ2-7 | TRBV15 | . | TGTGCCACCAGCAGATCTGAGGCGGACGAGCAGTACTTC | CATSRSEADEQYF
. | TRBJ2-3 | TRBV11-3 | . | TGTGCCAGCAGCAATTCGAAGGGTGGGACAGATACGCAGTATTTT | CASSNSKGGTDTQYF
. | TRBJ1-4 | TRBV4-3 | . | TGCGCCAGCAGCCAAGATAGGGTCGGGGGGCTAGAGGAAAAACTGTTTTTT | CASSQDRVGGLEEKLFF
. | TRBJ2-4 | TRBV28 | . | TGTGCCAGCAGTTCCCCGACAGACCTGGGCAAAAACATTCAGTACTTC | CASSSPTDLGKNIQYF
. | TRBJ2-5 | TRBV11-2 | . | TGTGCCAGCAGCTTAGACTTGGTTGAGACCCAGTACTTC | CASSLDLVETQYF
. | TRBJ2-2 | TRBV5-6 | few | TGTGCCAGTCGGACAGACCTGAACACCGGGGAGCTGTTTTTT | CASRTDLNTGELFF
. | TRBJ1-5 | TRBV3-1/TRBV3-2 | . | TGTGCCAGCAGCCCACTCGGCGGGGTCCAGCATTTT | CASSPLGGVQHF
. | TRBJ1-5 | TRBV12-3/TRBV12-4 | . | TGTGCCAGCAGTTTAGCCCTTCAGCCCCAGCATTTT | CASSLALQPQHF
. | TRBJ2-7 | TRBV10-3 | . | TGTGCCATCAGTGAAGGTTACGAGCAGTACTTC | CAISEGYEQYF
. | TRBJ1-1 | TRBV15 | . | TGTGCCACCAGCAGAGCCCTTACAGGGAACACTGAAGCTTTCTTT | CATSRALTGNTEAFF
. | TRBJ1-1 | TRBV28 | . | TGTGCCAGCACCCTTCTCTCGGACAGACGGAATGAAGCTTTCTTT | CASTLLSDRRNEAFF
. | TRBJ1-4 | TRBV28 | . | TGTGCCAGCAGTTCTACCTCCGACTTTAATGAAAAACTGTTTTTT | CASSSTSDFNEKLFF
. | TRBJ1-1 | TRBV28 | . | TGTGCCAGCAGTTCAGCGAACACTGAAGCTTTCTTT | CASSSANTEAFF
TRBD2 | TRBJ2-7 | TRBV3-1/TRBV3-2 | . | TGTGCCAGCTCCACCGGGAGGGGTCCCTACGAGCAGTACTTC | CASSTGRGPYEQYF
. | TRBJ2-3 | TRBV20-1 | . | TGCAGTGCTAGTCCCAGTAGAGGGAAAGATACGCAGTATTTT | CSASPSRGKDTQYF
. | TRBJ1-4 | TRBV19 | . | TGTGCCAGTAGCGATCGAGGGGGACGGGAAAAACTGTTTTTT | CASSDRGGREKLFF
TRBD1 | TRBJ1-3 | TRBV18 | . | TGTGCCAGCTCACCAACCGGGACAGGGAGAAAAACAACTGGAAACACCATATATTTT | CASSPTGTGRKTTGNTIYF
. | TRBJ1-6 | TRBV28 | . | TGTGCCAGCAGTACGCCCACCGGGACGGCTTATAATTCACCCCTCCACTTT | CASSTPTGTAYNSPLHF
. | TRBJ2-3 | TRBV5-1 | . | TGCGCCAGCAGCTTGGATCTCAGGGCAAGCACAGATACGCAGTATTTT | CASSLDLRASTDTQYF
. | TRBJ2-6 | TRBV7-8 | once | TGTGCCAGCAGCACCCAGACAGTATCTGGGGCCAACGTCCTGACTTTC | CASSTQTVSGANVLTF
TRBD1 | TRBJ1-1 | TRBV4-3 | few | TGCGCCAGCCGGCGAGGGGGCGCGGGTAACACTGAAGCTTTCTTT | CASRRGGAGNTEAFF
. | TRBJ2-1 | TRBV5-6 | . | TGTGCCAGCAGTTTTGTGTCGGGGGCCGGCACAAATGAGCAGTTCTTC | CASSFVSGAGTNEQFF
TRBD2 | TRBJ2-1 | TRBV5-1 | . | TGCGCCAGCAGCTACGCGGGGGGGCGGAATGAGCAGTTCTTC | CASSYAGGRNEQFF
TRBD2 | TRBJ2-3 | TRBV7-2 | . | TGTGCCAGCAGCTTAGTAGGCGGGGGGGCCGGAGATACGCAGTATTTT | CASSLVGGGAGDTQYF
TRBD1 | TRBJ1-4 | TRBV28 | . | TGTGCCAGCAGTTTACGCCCCGGACAGGGGGAGAATGAAAAACTGTTTTTT | CASSLRPGQGENEKLFF
. | TRBJ1-5 | TRBV6-5 | . | TGTGCCAGCAGTTATCAGGGGCCCGTGAAGGGGACCCAGCATTTT | CASSYQGPVKGTQHF
. | TRBJ1-2 | TRBV3-1/TRBV3-2 | . | TGTGCCAGCAGCCAAGATCCCGGCTATGGCTACACCTTC | CASSQDPGYGYTF
. | TRBJ2-1 | TRBV20-1 | . | TGCAGTGCTTCCCGGGGGAATGAGCAGTTCTTC | CSASRGNEQFF
. | TRBJ1-5 | TRBV28 | once | TGTGCCAGCCGTACACCAGCATACAACGATTATAGCAATCAGCCCCAGCATTTT | CASRTPAYNDYSNQPQHF
. | TRBJ1-1 | TRBV6-5 | . | TGTGCCAGCAGTAACCTTTGGGTGAACACTGAAGCTTTCTTT | CASSNLWVNTEAFF